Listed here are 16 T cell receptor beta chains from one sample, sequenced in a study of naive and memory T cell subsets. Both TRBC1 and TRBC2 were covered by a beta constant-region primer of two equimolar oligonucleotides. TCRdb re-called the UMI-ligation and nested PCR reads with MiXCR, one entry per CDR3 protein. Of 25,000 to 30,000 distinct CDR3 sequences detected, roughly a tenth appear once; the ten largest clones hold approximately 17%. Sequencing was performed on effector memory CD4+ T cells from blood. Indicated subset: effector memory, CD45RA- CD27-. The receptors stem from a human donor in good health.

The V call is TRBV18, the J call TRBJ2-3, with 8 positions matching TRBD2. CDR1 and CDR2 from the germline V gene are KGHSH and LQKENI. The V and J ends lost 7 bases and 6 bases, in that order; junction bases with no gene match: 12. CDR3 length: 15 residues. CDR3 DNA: TGTGCCAGCTTCACCCCGGGACTAGAAGGGGATACGCAGTATTTT. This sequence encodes CASFTPGLEGDTQYF. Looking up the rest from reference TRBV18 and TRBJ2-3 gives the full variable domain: NAGVMQNPRHLVRRRGQEARLRCSPMKGHSHVYWYRQLPEEGLKFMVYLQKENIIDESGMPKERFSAEFPKEGPSILRIQQVVRGDSAAYFCASFTPGLEGDTQYFGPGTRLTVL.

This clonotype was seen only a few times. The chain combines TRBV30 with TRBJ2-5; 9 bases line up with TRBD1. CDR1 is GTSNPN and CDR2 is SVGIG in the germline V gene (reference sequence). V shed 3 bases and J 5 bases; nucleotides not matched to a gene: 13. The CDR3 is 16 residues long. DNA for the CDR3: TGTGCCTGGAGCTTTGGGACAGGGCCCCGGGGTGAGACCCAGTACTTC. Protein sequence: CAWSFGTGPRGETQYF. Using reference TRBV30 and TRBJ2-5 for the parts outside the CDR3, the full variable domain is SQTIHQWPATLVQPVGSPLSLECTVEGTSNPNLYWYRQAAGRGLQLLFYSVGIGQISSEVPQNLSASRPQDRQFILSSKKLLLSDSGFYLCAWSFGTGPRGETQYFGPGTRLLVL.

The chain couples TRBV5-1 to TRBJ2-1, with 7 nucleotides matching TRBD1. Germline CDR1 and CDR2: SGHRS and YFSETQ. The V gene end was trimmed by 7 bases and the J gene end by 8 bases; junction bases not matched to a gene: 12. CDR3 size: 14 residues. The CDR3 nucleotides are TGCGCCAGCGGTTCCGGGACAGCTTCCTATGAGCAGTTCTTC. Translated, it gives CASGSGTASYEQFF.

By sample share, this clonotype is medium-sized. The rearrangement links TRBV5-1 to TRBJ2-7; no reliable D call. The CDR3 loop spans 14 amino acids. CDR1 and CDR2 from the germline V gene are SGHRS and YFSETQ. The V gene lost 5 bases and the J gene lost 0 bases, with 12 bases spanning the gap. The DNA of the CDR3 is TGCGCCAGCAGAGCCCATTACTCCTCCTACGAGCAGTACTTC. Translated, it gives CASRAHYSSYEQYF.

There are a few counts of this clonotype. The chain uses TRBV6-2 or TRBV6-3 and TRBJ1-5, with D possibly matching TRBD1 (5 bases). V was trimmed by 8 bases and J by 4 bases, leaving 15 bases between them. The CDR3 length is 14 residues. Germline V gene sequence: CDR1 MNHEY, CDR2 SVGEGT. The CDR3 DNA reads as TGTGCCAGCGACGTGCGGGGGACTAATCAGCCCCAGCATTTT. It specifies CASDVRGTNQPQHF.

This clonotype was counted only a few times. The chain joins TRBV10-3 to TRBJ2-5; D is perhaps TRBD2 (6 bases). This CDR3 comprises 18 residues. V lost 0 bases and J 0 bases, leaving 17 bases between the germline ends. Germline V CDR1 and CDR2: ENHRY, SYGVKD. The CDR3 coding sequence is TGTGCCATCAGTGAGTCGACAATGGTAGCGGCGTACCAAGAGACCCAGTACTTC. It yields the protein CAISESTMVAAYQETQYF.

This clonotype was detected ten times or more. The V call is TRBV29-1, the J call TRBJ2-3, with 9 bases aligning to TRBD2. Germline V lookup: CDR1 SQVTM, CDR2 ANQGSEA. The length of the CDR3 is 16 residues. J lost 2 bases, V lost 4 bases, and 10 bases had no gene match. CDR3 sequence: CSVVGGLAGLTDTQYF. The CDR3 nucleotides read TGCAGCGTTGTGGGGGGGCTAGCGGGACTCACAGATACGCAGTATTTT.

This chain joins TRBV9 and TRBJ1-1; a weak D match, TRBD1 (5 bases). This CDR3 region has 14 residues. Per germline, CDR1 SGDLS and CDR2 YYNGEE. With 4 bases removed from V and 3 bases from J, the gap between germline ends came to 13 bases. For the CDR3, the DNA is TGTGCCAGCAGCTACAGTCAGGGAGACACTGAAGCTTTCTTT. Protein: CASSYSQGDTEAFF.

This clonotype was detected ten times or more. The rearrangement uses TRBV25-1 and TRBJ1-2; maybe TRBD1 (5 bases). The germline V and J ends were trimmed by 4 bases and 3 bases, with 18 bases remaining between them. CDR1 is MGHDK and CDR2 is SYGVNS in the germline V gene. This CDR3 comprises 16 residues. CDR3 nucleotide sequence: TGTGCCAGCAGTGCCCCCGGGGCTACCATTCACTATGGCTACACCTTC. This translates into CASSAPGATIHYGYTF.

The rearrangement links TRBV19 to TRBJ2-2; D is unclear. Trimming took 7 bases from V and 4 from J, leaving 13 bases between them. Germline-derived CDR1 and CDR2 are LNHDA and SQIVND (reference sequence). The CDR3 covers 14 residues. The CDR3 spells CASNGWRTTGELFF. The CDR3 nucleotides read TGTGCCAGTAATGGGTGGCGCACCACCGGGGAGCTGTTTTTT.

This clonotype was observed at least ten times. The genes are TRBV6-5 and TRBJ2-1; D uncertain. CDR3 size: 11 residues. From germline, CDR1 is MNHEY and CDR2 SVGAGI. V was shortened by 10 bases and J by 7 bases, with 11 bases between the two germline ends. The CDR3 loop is CAIGRENEQFF. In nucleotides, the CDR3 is TGTGCCATCGGCCGAGAGAATGAGCAGTTCTTC.

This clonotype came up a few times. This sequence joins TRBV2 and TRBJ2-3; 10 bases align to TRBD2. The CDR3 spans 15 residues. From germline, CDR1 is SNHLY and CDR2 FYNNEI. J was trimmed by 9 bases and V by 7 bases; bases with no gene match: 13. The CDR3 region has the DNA TGTGCCAGCACCCGGACTAGCGGCCGCCCTATGACGCAGTATTTT. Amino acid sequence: CASTRTSGRPMTQYF.

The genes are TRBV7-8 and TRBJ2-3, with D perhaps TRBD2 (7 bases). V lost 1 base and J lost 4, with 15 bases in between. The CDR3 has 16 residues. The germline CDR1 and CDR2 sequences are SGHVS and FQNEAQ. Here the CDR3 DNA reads TGTGCCAGCAGCTTAGTTGTGGGGGGGGGCGCAGATACGCAGTATTTT. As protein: CASSLVVGGGADTQYF.

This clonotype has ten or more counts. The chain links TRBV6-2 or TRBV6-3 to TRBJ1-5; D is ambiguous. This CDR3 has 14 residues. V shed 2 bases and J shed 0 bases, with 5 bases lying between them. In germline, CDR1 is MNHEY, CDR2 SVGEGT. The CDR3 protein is CASSYGVSNQPQHF. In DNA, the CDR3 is TGTGCCAGCAGTTACGGAGTTAGCAATCAGCCCCAGCATTTT.

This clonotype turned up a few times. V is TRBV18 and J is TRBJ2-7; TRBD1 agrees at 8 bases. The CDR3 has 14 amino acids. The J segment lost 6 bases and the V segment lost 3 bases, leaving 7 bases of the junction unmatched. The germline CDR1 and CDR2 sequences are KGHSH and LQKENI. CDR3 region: CASSPYKDRAEQYF. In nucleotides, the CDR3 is TGTGCCAGCTCACCCTACAAGGACAGGGCCGAGCAGTACTTC.

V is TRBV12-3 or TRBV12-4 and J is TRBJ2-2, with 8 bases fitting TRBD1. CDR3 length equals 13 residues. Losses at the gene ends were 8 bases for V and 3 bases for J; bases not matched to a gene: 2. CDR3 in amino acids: CASEQGDTGELFF. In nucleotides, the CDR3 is TGTGCCAGCGAACAGGGGGACACCGGGGAGCTGTTTTTT.